This T cell receptor (beta chain) was sequenced during a study of T cell responses to AZD1222 COVID-19 vaccine. This clone has a single count. The germline V gene has CDR1 SGDLS and CDR2 YYNGEE. V lost 0 bases to trimming and J lost 4 bases, with 12 bases between them. The CDR3 extends over 15 amino acids. Repertoires were generated with immunoSEQ multiplex PCR, while TCRdb's copy carries only in-frame clones and drops some. This table has about 150,000 clones, over 70% appearing once. The J gene is TRBJ2-3, the V gene TRBV9; D is unclear. Sequencing used peripheral blood, obtained 28 days after the second AZD1222 dose. The TCR sequence derives from an adult who received the AZD1222 COVID-19 vaccine. The DNA for the CDR3 is TGTGCCAGCAGCGTAGCCCCCAGCATTCCAGATACGCAGTATTTT. This sequence encodes CASSVAPSIPDTQYF.